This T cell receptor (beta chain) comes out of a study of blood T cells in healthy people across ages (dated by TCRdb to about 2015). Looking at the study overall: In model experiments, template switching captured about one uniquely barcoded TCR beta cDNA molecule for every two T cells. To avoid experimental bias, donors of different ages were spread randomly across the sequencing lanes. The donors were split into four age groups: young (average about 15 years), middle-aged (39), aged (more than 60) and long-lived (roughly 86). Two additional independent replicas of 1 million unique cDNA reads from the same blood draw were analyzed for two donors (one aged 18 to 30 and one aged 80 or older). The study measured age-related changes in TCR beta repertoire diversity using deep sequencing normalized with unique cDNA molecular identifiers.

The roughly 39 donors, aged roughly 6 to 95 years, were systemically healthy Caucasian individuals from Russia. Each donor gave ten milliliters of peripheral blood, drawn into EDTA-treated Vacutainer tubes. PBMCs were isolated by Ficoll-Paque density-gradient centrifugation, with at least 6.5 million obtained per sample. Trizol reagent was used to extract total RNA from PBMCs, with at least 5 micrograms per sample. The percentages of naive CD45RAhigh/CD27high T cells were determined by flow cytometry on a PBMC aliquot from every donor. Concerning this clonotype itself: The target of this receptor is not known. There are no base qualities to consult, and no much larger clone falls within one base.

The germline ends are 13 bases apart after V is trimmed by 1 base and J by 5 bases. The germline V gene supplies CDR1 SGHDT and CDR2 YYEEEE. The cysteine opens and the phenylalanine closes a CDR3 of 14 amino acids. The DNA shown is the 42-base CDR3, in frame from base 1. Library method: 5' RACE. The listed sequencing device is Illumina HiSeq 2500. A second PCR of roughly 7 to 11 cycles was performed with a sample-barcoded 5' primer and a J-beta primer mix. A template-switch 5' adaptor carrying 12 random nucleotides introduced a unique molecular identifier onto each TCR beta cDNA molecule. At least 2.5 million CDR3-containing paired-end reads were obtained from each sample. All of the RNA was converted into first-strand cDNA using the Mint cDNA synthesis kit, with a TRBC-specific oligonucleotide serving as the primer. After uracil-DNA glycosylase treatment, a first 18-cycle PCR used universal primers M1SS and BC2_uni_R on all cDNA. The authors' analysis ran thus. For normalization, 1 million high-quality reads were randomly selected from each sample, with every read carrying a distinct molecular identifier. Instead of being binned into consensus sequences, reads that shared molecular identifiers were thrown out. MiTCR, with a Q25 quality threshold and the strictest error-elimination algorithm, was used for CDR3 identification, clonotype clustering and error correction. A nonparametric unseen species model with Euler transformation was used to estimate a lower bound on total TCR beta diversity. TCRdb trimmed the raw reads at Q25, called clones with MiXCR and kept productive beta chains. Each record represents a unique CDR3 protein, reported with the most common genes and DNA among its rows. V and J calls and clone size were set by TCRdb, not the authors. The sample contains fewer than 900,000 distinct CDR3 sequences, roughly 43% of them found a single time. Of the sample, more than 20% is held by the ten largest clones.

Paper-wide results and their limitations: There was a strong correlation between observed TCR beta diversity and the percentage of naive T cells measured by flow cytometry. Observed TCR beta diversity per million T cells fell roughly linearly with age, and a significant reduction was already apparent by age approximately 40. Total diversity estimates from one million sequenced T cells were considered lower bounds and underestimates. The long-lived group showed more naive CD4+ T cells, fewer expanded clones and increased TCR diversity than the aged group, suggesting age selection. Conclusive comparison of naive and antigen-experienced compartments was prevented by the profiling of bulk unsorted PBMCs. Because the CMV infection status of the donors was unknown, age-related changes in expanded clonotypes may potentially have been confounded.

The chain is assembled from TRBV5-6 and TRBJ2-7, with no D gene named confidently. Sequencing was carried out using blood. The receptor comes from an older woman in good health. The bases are TGTGCCAGCAGCTTGACTACAGATCCCGACGAGCAGTACTTC. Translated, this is CASSLTTDPDEQYF.